This T cell receptor (beta chain) comes out of a study of graft-versus-host responses after intestinal transplantation. Whole-study context: Anti-thymocyte globulin induction preceded two to three years of tacrolimus and steroid maintenance in all recipients. Study outcomes and limitations: Within the allografts of patients who had graft-donor T cell macrochimerism, graft-versus-host to host-versus-graft clonal ratios were high.

The germline gives CDR1 SGHRS, CDR2 YFSETQ. Trimming removed 2 bases from V and 0 bases from J, with 12 bases in between. The CDR3 contains 17 residues. In regard to this clone: Its antigen is not identified.

Profiling relied on immunoSEQ multiplex PCR, and the TCRdb table lists in-frame clones only, not all of them. The table lists approximately 77,000 clones, about 89% of them singletons. The source of this sequence is a human donor who received an intestinal transplant. The starting material was unstimulated CD4+ T cells sorted from spleen or lymph node cells, obtained before intestinal transplant. J is TRBJ1-6 and V is TRBV5-1; D may be TRBD1 (5 bases). Here the CDR3 reads CASSFTQAGSYNSPLHF. The CDR3 DNA reads as TGCGCCAGCAGCTTTACACAGGCAGGCTCCTATAATTCACCCCTCCACTTT.